This is a list of T cell receptor beta chains from one sample in a study of identical twins. TCRdb used MiXCR to reprocess the 5' RACE reads, holding one entry per CDR3 protein. The sample shows a few hundred thousand distinct CDR3 sequences, more than 6.5% of them seen only once. The same specimen was also included in a second study, on yellow fever vaccine responses in identical twins.

Sequencing used memory (CD45RO+) T cells sorted from blood. All receptors derive from a woman aged 18 to 35 in good health. Each CDR3 is given with its conserved first and last residue. A D gene is named only where the DNA matches it firmly. Clone size is given for some rows only: seen once, a few or many times, or a class if the clone is expanded.

V: TRBV6-4; D: NA; size: few; J: TRBJ1-2; DNA: TGTGCCAGCAGTGCGGAGCTGGGGGACTATGGCTACACCTTC; CDR3: CASSAELGDYGYTF
V: TRBV6-5; D: NA; size: few; J: TRBJ1-2; DNA: TGTGCCACCCTAGAGAGGGGCGGCTTCTATGGCTACACCTTC; CDR3: CATLERGGFYGYTF
V: TRBV3-1; D: TRBD1; size: NA; J: TRBJ2-2; DNA: TGTGCCTCCTCCAAGCAGGGGGCTTCGAACAACGGGGAGCTGTTTTTT; CDR3: CASSKQGASNNGELFF
V: TRBV6-4; D: TRBD2; size: many; J: TRBJ2-3; DNA: TGTGCCAGCGCCGTGGGAGCGGGGTCCACAGATACGCAGTATTTT; CDR3: CASAVGAGSTDTQYF
V: TRBV5-1; D: TRBD1; size: many; J: TRBJ2-2; DNA: TGCGCCAGCAGCCTGGATGGACAGGGCAACACCGGGGAGCTGTTTTTT; CDR3: CASSLDGQGNTGELFF
V: TRBV19; D: NA; size: NA; J: TRBJ1-5; DNA: TGTGCCAGTAGTATAATCCAGTTGACTAATCAGCCCCAGCATTTT; CDR3: CASSIIQLTNQPQHF
V: TRBV3-1; D: NA; size: NA; J: TRBJ1-4; DNA: TGTGCCAGCAGCCAATTTGGGGGGCAAGGAAAAACTAATGAAAAACTGTTTTTT; CDR3: CASSQFGGQGKTNEKLFF
V: TRBV20-1; D: TRBD2; size: NA; J: TRBJ2-7; DNA: TGCAGTGCTAGATCCCCCGGGACTAGCGGCTACGAGCAGTACTTC; CDR3: CSARSPGTSGYEQYF
V: TRBV25-1; D: TRBD2; size: many; J: TRBJ2-1; DNA: TGTGCCAGCAGTGAACCGGGGGGGGGCTACAATGAGCAGTTCTTC; CDR3: CASSEPGGGYNEQFF
V: TRBV28; D: TRBD2; size: NA; J: TRBJ2-7; DNA: TGTGCCAGCCTTCAGCGGGGGGCGAAAAGGTACGAGCAGTACTTC; CDR3: CASLQRGAKRYEQYF
V: TRBV3-1; D: TRBD2; size: NA; J: TRBJ2-1; DNA: TGTGCCAGCAGCCAGGGTAGCGGGGATTACAATGAGCAGTTCTTC; CDR3: CASSQGSGDYNEQFF
V: TRBV6-1; D: NA; size: NA; J: TRBJ2-3; DNA: TGTGCCAGCAGTCGGCAGGACGGTGGCGCAGATACGCAGTATTTT; CDR3: CASSRQDGGADTQYF
V: TRBV6-1; D: NA; size: NA; J: TRBJ1-1; DNA: TGTGCCAGCGGCTCGGGACTCTATAACGGTGAAGCTTTCTTT; CDR3: CASGSGLYNGEAFF
V: TRBV10-1; D: NA; size: NA; J: TRBJ2-5; DNA: TGCGCCAGCAGTGAGGAGCTGGGGGCAAAGACCCAGTACTTC; CDR3: CASSEELGAKTQYF
V: TRBV24-1; D: NA; size: few; J: TRBJ2-1; DNA: TGTGCCACCAGCGGCGGAATACTACGGAATGAGCAGTTCTTC; CDR3: CATSGGILRNEQFF
V: TRBV3-1; D: NA; size: many; J: TRBJ1-2; DNA: TGTGCCAGCAGCCAAGAACGGAGCTTGGGGTATGGCTACACCTTC; CDR3: CASSQERSLGYGYTF
V: TRBV5-4; D: NA; size: NA; J: TRBJ1-2; DNA: TGTGCCAGCAGCTTGGTCGGAAATGGCTACACCTTC; CDR3: CASSLVGNGYTF
V: TRBV4-2; D: NA; size: few; J: TRBJ2-2; DNA: TGTGCCAGCAGCCAAGATTTATTAGGGAACACCGGGGAGCTGTTTTTT; CDR3: CASSQDLLGNTGELFF
V: TRBV9; D: NA; size: few; J: TRBJ2-2; DNA: TGTGCCAGCAGCGTAGAGGGGGGGACCGGGGAGCTGTTTTTT; CDR3: CASSVEGGTGELFF
V: TRBV7-9; D: NA; size: many; J: TRBJ2-3; DNA: TGTGCCAGCAGCTTAGAAAGGGGCGACACAGATACGCAGTATTTT; CDR3: CASSLERGDTDTQYF
V: TRBV9; D: NA; size: few; J: TRBJ1-1; DNA: TGTGCCAGCAGCGTTAGCGGGGGCGTACAGAACACTGAAGCTTTCTTT; CDR3: CASSVSGGVQNTEAFF
V: TRBV20-1; D: NA; size: few; J: TRBJ2-1; DNA: TGCAGTGCAATCGGACTCCTTCGAGACGATGAGCAGTTCTTC; CDR3: CSAIGLLRDDEQFF
V: TRBV20-1; D: TRBD2; size: many; J: TRBJ2-1; DNA: TGCAGTGCACCTAGCGGGGGGGCCGACAATGAGCAGTTCTTC; CDR3: CSAPSGGADNEQFF
V: TRBV20-1; D: NA; size: few; J: TRBJ2-2; DNA: TGCAGTGCTAGCGGGATTACGAACACCGGGGAGCTGTTTTTT; CDR3: CSASGITNTGELFF
V: TRBV24-1; D: TRBD2; size: many; J: TRBJ2-2; DNA: TGTGCCACCTCGAAGCGGGAGAGCGGGGAGCTGTTTTTT; CDR3: CATSKRESGELFF
V: TRBV10-3; D: TRBD1; size: NA; J: TRBJ2-5; DNA: TGTGCCATCAGTCCCGGGACAGGGGGTGTCGGGACCCAGTACTTC; CDR3: CAISPGTGGVGTQYF
V: TRBV28; D: NA; size: few; J: TRBJ2-5; DNA: TGTGCCAGCAGGTGGGGGGCTCGGGAGACCCAGTACTTC; CDR3: CASRWGARETQYF
V: TRBV12-3/TRBV12-4; D: NA; size: NA; J: TRBJ1-1; DNA: TGTGCCAGCAGTCAGGGGTATCGCACTGAAGCTTTCTTT; CDR3: CASSQGYRTEAFF
V: TRBV20-1; D: TRBD2; size: many; J: TRBJ2-1; DNA: TGCAGTGCTAGAGTAAGGGGACTAGCGGGGGTGGTCAATGAGCAGTTCTTC; CDR3: CSARVRGLAGVVNEQFF
V: TRBV27; D: NA; size: many; J: TRBJ2-1; DNA: TGTGCCAGCAGTCTGCAGGGGAACAATGAGCAGTTCTTC; CDR3: CASSLQGNNEQFF